This TCR beta chain was recovered during a study of cytomegalovirus exposure and HLA in healthy donors. Study conclusions and caveats: Across all donors, roughly uniform sequencing depth was an assumption of the presence/absence analyses.

Amplification used 60 Vbeta primers and 13 Jbeta primers. TCRdb's copy holds only in-frame clones and misses some; the assay was immunoSEQ multiplex PCR. The profile shows tens of thousands of clones, approximately 72% of them singletons. For this clone: Its antigen is currently unknown.

This CDR3 comprises 14 residues. CDR1 is MNHNS, CDR2 SASEGT, per germline. V gave up 6 bases and J gave up 11 bases, with 22 bases separating them. The V call is TRBV6-1, the J call TRBJ1-1; D gene uncertain. The clonotype was recovered from a woman in her 30s in good health and CMV-seronegative. What was sequenced was PBMCs. The chain's CDR3 is CASSAIKVEGGAFF. The CDR3 DNA is TGTGCCAGCAGCGCTATAAAAGTGGAGGGAGGGGCTTTCTTT.